This entry describes one T cell receptor (beta chain). Its antigen is not known. Alpha and beta libraries were amplified separately from the second PCR onward. Trimming shortened V by 6 bases and J by 1 base, and 9 bases separated the two germline ends. The CDR3 is 13 amino acids. Germline loops: CDR1 LNHNV, CDR2 YYDKDF (reference sequence). This entry is derived from a study of naive and memory T cell subsets. Study-level findings and limits: From naive to CM, EM and EMRA, diversity decreased and Gini increased.

An equimolar mix of two oligonucleotides served as the beta constant-region primer for TRBC1 and TRBC2. The ligated cDNA underwent four PCR rounds using SP2 and nested alpha and beta constant-region primers. TCRdb re-analysed the UMI-ligation and nested PCR reads in MiXCR, keeping a single row per CDR3 protein. The data show tens of thousands of distinct CDR3 sequences, approximately 12% seen once. The specimen sequenced was effector memory CD4+ T cells from blood. Subset described: effector memory, CD45RA- CD27-. The chain carries TRBV15 and TRBJ1-1; the D is unclear. The source is a human donor in good health. The CDR3 bases are TGTGCCACCAGTCGGAGCGGGAACACTGAAGCTTTCTTT. It codes for CATSRSGNTEAFF. Using reference TRBV15 and TRBJ1-1 for the parts outside the CDR3, the full variable domain is DAMVIQNPRYQVTQFGKPVTLSCSQTLNHNVMYWYQQKSSQAPKLLFHYYDKDFNNEADTPDNFQSRRPNTSFCFLDIRSPGLGDTAMYLCATSRSGNTEAFFGQGTRLTVV.